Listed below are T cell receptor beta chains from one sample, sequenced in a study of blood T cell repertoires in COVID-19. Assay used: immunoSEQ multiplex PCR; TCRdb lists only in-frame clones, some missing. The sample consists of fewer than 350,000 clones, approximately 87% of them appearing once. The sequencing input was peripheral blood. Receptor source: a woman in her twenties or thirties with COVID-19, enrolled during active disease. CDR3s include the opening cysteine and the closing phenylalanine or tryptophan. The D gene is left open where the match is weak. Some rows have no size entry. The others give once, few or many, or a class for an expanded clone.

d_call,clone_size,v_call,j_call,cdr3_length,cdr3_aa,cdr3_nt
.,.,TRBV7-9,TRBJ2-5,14,CASSPSSDRSPQYF,TGTGCCAGCAGCCCCAGTTCAGACAGATCCCCCCAGTACTTC
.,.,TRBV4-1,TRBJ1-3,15,CASSQDRVSGNTIYF,TGCGCCAGCAGCCAAGATCGGGTCTCTGGAAACACCATATATTTT
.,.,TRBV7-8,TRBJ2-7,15,CASSSAGTLSYEQYF,TGTGCCAGCAGCTCGGCCGGGACACTTTCCTACGAGCAGTACTTC
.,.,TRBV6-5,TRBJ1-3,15,CASSYYGGVGNTIYF,TGTGCCAGCAGTTATTATGGAGGGGTAGGAAACACCATATATTTT
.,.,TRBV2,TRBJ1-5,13,CASRGRVNQPQHF,TGTGCCAGCCGGGGGAGGGTCAATCAGCCCCAGCATTTT
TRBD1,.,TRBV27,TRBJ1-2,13,CASRFQGAHGYTF,TGTGCCAGCAGGTTCCAGGGGGCACATGGCTACACCTTC
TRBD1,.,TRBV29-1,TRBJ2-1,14,CSVGGTGRGNEQFF,TGCAGCGTTGGTGGGACAGGGAGGGGCAATGAGCAGTTCTTC
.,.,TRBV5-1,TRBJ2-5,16,CASSLAGRVGEETQYF,TGCGCCAGCAGCTTGGCGGGGAGAGTTGGGGAAGAGACCCAGTACTTC
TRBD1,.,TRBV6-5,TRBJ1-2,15,CASSLDRGPGYGYTF,TGTGCCAGCAGTTTGGACAGGGGGCCCGGCTATGGCTACACCTTC
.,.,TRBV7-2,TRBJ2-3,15,CASSLEGGRWDTQYF,TGTGCCAGCAGCTTAGAGGGGGGGCGATGGGATACGCAGTATTTT
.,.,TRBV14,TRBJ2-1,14,CASSPKNRDFEQFF,TGTGCCAGCAGCCCCAAAAACCGGGACTTTGAGCAGTTCTTC
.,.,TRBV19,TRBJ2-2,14,CASSIDLEAGELFF,TGTGCCAGTAGTATAGATCTGGAGGCCGGGGAGCTGTTTTTT
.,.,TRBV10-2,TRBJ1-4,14,CASSPGATNEKLFF,TGCGCCAGCAGTCCCGGTGCAACTAATGAAAAACTGTTTTTT
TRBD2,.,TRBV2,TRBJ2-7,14,CASSGRGANYEQYF,TGTGCCAGCAGTGGGCGGGGGGCTAACTACGAGCAGTACTTC
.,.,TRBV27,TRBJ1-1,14,CASSPSGGNTEAFF,TGTGCCAGCAGTCCGTCGGGAGGGAACACTGAAGCTTTCTTT
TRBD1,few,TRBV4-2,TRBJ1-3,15,CASSQDGTGGYTIYF,TGTGCCAGCAGCCAAGACGGGACAGGGGGCTACACCATATATTTT
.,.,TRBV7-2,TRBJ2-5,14,CASSLDRVTETQYF,TGTGCCAGCAGCTTAGATCGGGTGACGGAGACCCAGTACTTC
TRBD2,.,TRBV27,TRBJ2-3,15,CASGGLAGVRDTQYF,TGTGCCAGCGGTGGACTAGCGGGGGTCCGGGATACGCAGTATTTT
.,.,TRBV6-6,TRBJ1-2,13,CASRDQGPVGYTF,TGTGCCAGCAGAGATCAGGGGCCCGTTGGCTACACCTTC
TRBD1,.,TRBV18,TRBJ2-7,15,CASSPPGTAGYEQYF,TGTGCCAGCTCACCACCGGGGACAGCTGGCTACGAGCAGTACTTC
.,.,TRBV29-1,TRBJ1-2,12,CSVDSEDNGYTF,TGCAGCGTTGATTCGGAGGATAACGGCTACACCTTC
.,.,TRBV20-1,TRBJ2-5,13,CSASFAGMETQYF,TGCAGTGCTAGTTTCGCAGGGATGGAGACCCAGTACTTC
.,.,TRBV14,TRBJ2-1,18,CASSQTVGYQRSYNEQFF,TGTGCCAGCAGCCAAACGGTCGGGTACCAGCGCTCCTACAATGAGCAGTTCTTC
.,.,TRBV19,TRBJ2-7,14,CASSIDLEVHEQYF,TGTGCCAGTAGTATAGATCTAGAAGTCCACGAGCAGTACTTC
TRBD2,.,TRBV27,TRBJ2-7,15,CASSFPGTSKDEQYF,TGTGCCAGCAGTTTCCCCGGGACTAGCAAGGACGAGCAGTACTTC